This entry features one T cell receptor beta chain sequence. The antigen remains undetermined. This entry belongs to a study of cytomegalovirus exposure and HLA in healthy donors. General study findings and limits: The study found most TCR sequences rare, yet found some public TCRs in many donors. The HLA-A and HLA-B alleles of most subjects were reportedly predicted accurately from TCR beta sequences. A previous analysis found most TCR beta V segments productive roughly 87% or roughly 30% of the time.

V gave up 0 bases and J gave up 5 bases, with 11 bases separating them. The CDR3 is made up of 14 amino acids. Germline assignment: CDR1 SGHDN and CDR2 FVKESK. The PCR used 60 Vbeta and 13 Jbeta primers. The protocol was immunoSEQ multiplex PCR, while the TCRdb copy is restricted to in-frame clones and leaves out a portion. Among roughly 150,000 clones listed, around three quarters were seen once. V and J are TRBV14 and TRBJ2-7, with unresolved D. The sequence derives from a man aged 35 to 55 in good health and CMV-seropositive. The sample consisted of PBMCs. Here the CDR3 reads CASSQDALPHEQYF. For the CDR3, the DNA is TGTGCCAGCAGCCAAGATGCACTCCCCCACGAGCAGTACTTC.